Given below is one T cell receptor (beta chain) in context. The sample belongs to a study of Graves' ophthalmopathy and Graves' hyperthyroidism. At the level of the study: Upon initial diagnosis and before any treatment, peripheral blood was collected.

Scientists amplified the TCR beta CDR3 regions from RNA transcripts. HTBI-primed first-round RT-PCR preceded second-round multiplex PCR. MiXCR, run by TCRdb on the multiplex PCR reads, gives a single entry per CDR3 protein. The sample includes roughly 60,000 distinct CDR3 sequences, less than 55% seen only once; the top ten take 4.7%. The ends were cut back, 0 bases at V and 0 bases at J, with 6 bases in the middle. CDR3 length: 15 residues. The germline V gene encodes CDR1 LGHDT and CDR2 YNNKEL (reference sequence). Certain patients were not enrolled. These were patients with other autoimmune diseases, uncontrolled infections, pregnancy or lactation. Serum thyroxine and TRAb, along with clinical symptoms, thyroid ultrasound and orbital computed tomography, were what diagnosis relied on. Someone took the PBMCs out of 10 ml of fresh peripheral blood.

The material sequenced was peripheral blood. The receptor comes from an adult woman with Graves' ophthalmopathy. V usage is TRBV3-1 and J usage is TRBJ2-1, with D possibly being TRBD2 (6 bases). The CDR3 DNA reads TGTGCCAGCAGCCAAGAAGCGGGCTCCTACAATGAGCAGTTCTTC. It translates to CASSQEAGSYNEQFF.